These 18 T cell receptor beta chains came from one sample sequenced in a study of blood T cell repertoires in COVID-19. This table comes from immunoSEQ multiplex PCR, and its TCRdb copy is limited to in-frame clones, with some not included. The top ten clones hold more than 7% of a sample with about 150,000 clones, roughly 79% of them seen once. Sequencing was performed on peripheral blood. These receptors were collected from a human donor with acute or convalescent COVID-19. The donor label of this sample is uncertain.

J is TRBJ1-3 and V is TRBV3-1 (or the pseudogene TRBV3-2), with D hard to call. The CDR3 loop spans 14 amino acids. Trimming removed 4 bases at V and 3 bases at J, with 10 bases between. Per germline, CDR1 LGHDT and CDR2 YNNKEL (reference sequence). The CDR3 is CASSLQGSGNTIYF. The CDR3 bases are TGTGCCAGCAGCCTCCAAGGGAGTGGAAACACCATATATTTT.

The chain uses TRBV5-1 and TRBJ1-1; tentatively, D is TRBD1 (5 bases). V was trimmed by 4 bases and J by 1 base, leaving 14 bases between them. The CDR3 length is 15 residues. Germline loops: CDR1 SGHRS, CDR2 YFSETQ. In nucleotides, the CDR3 is TGCGCCAGCAGCCCGATCAGGGATCGGAACACTGAAGCTTTCTTT. It translates to CASSPIRDRNTEAFF.

The rearrangement uses TRBV11-2 and TRBJ1-3, with a possible D match to TRBD1 (5 bases). Trimming cost V 4 bases and J 4 bases, with 17 bases left between them. CDR1 and CDR2 from the germline V gene are SGHAT and FQNNGV. The CDR3 is made up of 16 amino acids. Written as DNA, the CDR3 is TGTGCCAGCAGCTCCCGGTCAGGGAATGGCGGAAACACCATATATTTT. This gives the protein CASSSRSGNGGNTIYF.

The chain links TRBV9 to TRBJ1-1, with 8 bases identical to TRBD1. Germline CDR1 is SGDLS and CDR2 is YYNGEE. This CDR3 contains 16 residues. Trimming at V came to 4 bases and at J to 1 base, leaving 9 bases not matched to a gene. The CDR3 DNA is TGTGCCAGCAGCCCCCTCCGGACAGGGAAGAACACTGAAGCTTTCTTT. Residues: CASSPLRTGKNTEAFF.

The chain uses TRBV5-1 and TRBJ1-6, with D possibly matching TRBD1 (5 bases). The CDR3 extends over 14 amino acids. From germline, CDR1 is SGHRS and CDR2 YFSETQ. The V gene lost 4 bases and the J gene lost 6 bases, with 11 bases spanning the gap. CDR3 DNA sequence: TGCGCCAGCAGCCTCAGGGATGTTAATTCACCCCTCCACTTT. Protein sequence: CASSLRDVNSPLHF.

The V gene is TRBV11-2, the J gene TRBJ1-2, with a possible D match to TRBD1 (5 bases). The germline V and J ends were trimmed by 0 bases and 2 bases, with 10 bases remaining between them. The germline V gene encodes CDR1 SGHAT and CDR2 FQNNGV. This CDR3 spans 15 amino acids. The CDR3 DNA follows: TGTGCCAGCAGCTTAGAGGCAGGGAGGAACTATGGCTACACCTTC. Encoded protein: CASSLEAGRNYGYTF.

The J gene is TRBJ1-4, the V gene TRBV19; 7 bases fit TRBD1. The germline V gene encodes CDR1 LNHDA and CDR2 SQIVND (reference sequence). V dropped 5 bases and J dropped 0; count of bases not matched to a gene: 3. The CDR3 spans 15 residues. The CDR3 loop is CASSEGAATNEKLFF. DNA for the CDR3: TGTGCCAGTAGTGAGGGGGCAGCAACTAATGAAAAACTGTTTTTT.

The rearrangement links TRBV30 to TRBJ1-5; D perhaps matches TRBD1 (5 bases). V lost 1 base to trimming and J lost 6 bases, with 7 bases between them. The CDR3 totals 12 residues. Germline CDR1 reads GTSNPN; CDR2 reads SVGIG (reference sequence). CDR3 in amino acids: CAWSAQGQPQHF. The CDR3, as DNA: TGTGCCTGGAGTGCCCAGGGTCAGCCCCAGCATTTT.

The chain has TRBV5-8 and TRBJ1-2, with D perhaps TRBD1 (6 bases). V lost 4 bases to trimming and J lost 0 bases, with 13 bases between them. Germline V gene sequence: CDR1 SGHTS, CDR2 YDEGEE. This CDR3 region has 15 residues. The CDR3 DNA reads TGTGCCAGCAGCCGCCGGGACATTTCTAACTATGGCTACACCTTC. This translates into CASSRRDISNYGYTF. Full variable domain (missing parts from reference TRBV5-8 and TRBJ1-2): EAGVTQSPTHLIKTRGQQATLRCSPISGHTSVYWYQQALGLGLQFLLWYDEGEERNRGNFPPRFSGRQFPNYSSELNVNALELEDSALYLCASSRRDISNYGYTFGSGTRLTVV.

The chain joins TRBV6-5 to TRBJ2-3; 10 nucleotides align to TRBD2. This CDR3 comprises 15 residues. The V and J ends lost 8 bases and 5 bases, in that order; junction bases with no gene match: 10. Per the germline V gene, CDR1 is MNHEY and CDR2 is SVGAGI. This CDR3 is CASSDSGGRIDTQYF. In DNA, the CDR3 is TGTGCCAGCTCTGATAGCGGGGGGAGGATAGATACGCAGTATTTT.

The chain carries TRBV9 and TRBJ1-1; 11 bases match TRBD1. This CDR3 spans 15 amino acids. Trimming cost V 3 bases and J 4 bases; bases outside gene matches: 5. CDR1 SGDLS and CDR2 YYNGEE come from the germline V gene. The CDR3 reads CASSADRGRSTEAFF. The DNA of the CDR3 is TGTGCCAGCAGCGCGGACAGGGGGCGGAGCACTGAAGCTTTCTTT.

The chain links TRBV2 to TRBJ2-3, with 11 bases identical to TRBD2. Unmatched junction bases numbered 10, after V lost 6 bases and J lost 2 bases. There are 17 residues in the CDR3. CDR1 is SNHLY, CDR2 FYNNEI, per germline. The CDR3 loop reads CASRASGGLFDTDTQYF. Written as DNA, the CDR3 is TGTGCCAGCAGGGCTAGCGGGGGGCTATTTGACACAGATACGCAGTATTTT.

This clone was seen a single time. This chain joins TRBV7-9 and TRBJ1-1, with D perhaps TRBD1 (5 bases). The V end was cut by 5 bases, the J end by 0 bases, with 10 bases between. This CDR3 comprises 14 residues. Germline CDR1 SEHNR, CDR2 FQNEAQ (reference sequence). The CDR3 protein is CASSPGGMNTEAFF. The CDR3 coding sequence is TGTGCCAGCAGCCCTGGGGGGATGAACACTGAAGCTTTCTTT.

V usage is TRBV11-2 and J usage is TRBJ1-6; a weak D match, TRBD1 (6 bases). The CDR3 is made up of 14 amino acids. Germline loops: CDR1 SGHAT, CDR2 FQNNGV. V was pared by 5 bases and J by 6 bases, with 11 bases between. The CDR3 DNA follows: TGTGCCAGCAGCAACGGACAGACTAATTCACCCCTCCACTTT. Its protein product is CASSNGQTNSPLHF.

The V call is TRBV5-1, the J call TRBJ1-1; 9 nucleotides line up with TRBD1. There are 17 residues in the CDR3. In germline, CDR1 is SGHRS, CDR2 YFSETQ. V dropped 3 bases and J dropped 0; count of bases not matched to a gene: 9. The CDR3 protein is CASSSFPGQGLNTEAFF. CDR3 DNA sequence: TGCGCCAGCAGCTCGTTTCCGGGACAGGGCTTGAACACTGAAGCTTTCTTT.

The chain carries TRBV27 and TRBJ1-5; TRBD1 might be the D (5 bases). Germline V gives CDR1 MNHEY, CDR2 SMNVEV (reference sequence). CDR3 size: 16 residues. Between the trimmed V and J ends, which lost 4 bases and 4 bases, there was a span of 17 bases. The CDR3 nucleotides read TGTGCCAGCAGTTCTACCCCAGGGATAGCAAATCAGCCCCAGCATTTT. It specifies CASSSTPGIANQPQHF.

V gene TRBV12-2 combines with J gene TRBJ2-7; no check of the table's D call, TRBD1, against the DNA was made. TRBV12-2 is given as a pseudogene. The CDR3 runs 18 residues. The CDR3 DNA sequence: TGTGCAAGTCGCTTTTATCATTATCGACAGGGTGAAGGCAGCGAGCAGTACGTC. Its protein is CASRFYHYRQGEGSEQYV.

This chain joins TRBV30 and TRBJ2-2; TRBD2 might be the D (6 bases). Germline V gene data show CDR1 as GTSNPN and CDR2 as SVGIG (reference sequence). V was clipped by 0 bases and J by 7 bases, with 9 bases between them. The CDR3 is 13 residues long. The CDR3 loop reads CAWSVRTIGELFF. The CDR3 DNA reads TGTGCCTGGAGTGTACGGACTATCGGGGAGCTGTTTTTT.